This TCR beta chain derives from a study of T-cell reconstitution after alpha-beta-depleted transplantation in children. Preparation of the TCRbeta library used unique molecular identifiers. TCRdb independently ran MiXCR on the PCR reads; one entry per CDR3 protein. The sample lists 750,000 to 950,000 distinct CDR3 sequences, roughly 16% seen once, with roughly 5% in the top ten. The CDR3 extends over 15 amino acids. V shed 4 bases, J shed 4 bases, and the junction held 7 bases outside the gene matches. Germline CDR1 SSHAT, CDR2 FNYEAQ (reference sequence). This TCR came from a male patient between 5 and 17 years old who had a stem cell transplant for acute lymphoblastic leukemia, so the T cells may come from the graft donor. V is TRBV7-7 and J is TRBJ2-1, with 7 positions matching TRBD1. The source was PBMCs, mostly from graft donor cells, collected 360 days after TCRalphabeta/CD19-depleted stem cell transplant. The CDR3: CASSSRQGRYNEQFF. CDR3 sequence (DNA): TGTGCCAGCAGCTCCAGACAGGGACGTTACAATGAGCAGTTCTTC.